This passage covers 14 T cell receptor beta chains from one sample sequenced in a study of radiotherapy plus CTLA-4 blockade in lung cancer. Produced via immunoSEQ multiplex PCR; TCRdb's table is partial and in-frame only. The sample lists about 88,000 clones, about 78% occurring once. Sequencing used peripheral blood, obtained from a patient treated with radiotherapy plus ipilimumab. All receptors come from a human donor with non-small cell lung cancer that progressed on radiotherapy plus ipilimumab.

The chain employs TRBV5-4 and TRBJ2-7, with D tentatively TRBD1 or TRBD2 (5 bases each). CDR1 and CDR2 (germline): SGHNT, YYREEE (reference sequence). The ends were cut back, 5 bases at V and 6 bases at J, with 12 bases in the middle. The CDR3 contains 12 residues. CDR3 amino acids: CASSWDRAEQYF. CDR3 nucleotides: TGTGCCAGCAGTTGGGACCGGGCCGAGCAGTACTTC.

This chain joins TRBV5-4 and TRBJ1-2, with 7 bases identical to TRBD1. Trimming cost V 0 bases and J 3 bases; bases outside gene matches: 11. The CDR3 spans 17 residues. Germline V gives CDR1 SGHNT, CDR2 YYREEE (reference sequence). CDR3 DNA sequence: TGTGCCAGCAGCTTGGGGGGCAGGGGGGCCAGTTACTATGGCTACACCTTC. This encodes CASSLGGRGASYYGYTF.

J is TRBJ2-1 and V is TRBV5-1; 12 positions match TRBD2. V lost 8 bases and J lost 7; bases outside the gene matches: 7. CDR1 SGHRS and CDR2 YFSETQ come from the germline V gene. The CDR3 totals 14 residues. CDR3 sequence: CASKTSGSLNEQFF. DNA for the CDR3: TGCGCCAGTAAGACTAGCGGGAGTTTAAATGAGCAGTTCTTC. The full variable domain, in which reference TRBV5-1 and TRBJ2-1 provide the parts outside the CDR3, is KAGVTQTPRYLIKTRGQQVTLSCSPISGHRSVSWYQQTPGQGLQFLFEYFSETQRNKGNFPGRFSGRQFSNSRSEMNVSTLELGDSALYLCASKTSGSLNEQFFGPGTRLTVL.

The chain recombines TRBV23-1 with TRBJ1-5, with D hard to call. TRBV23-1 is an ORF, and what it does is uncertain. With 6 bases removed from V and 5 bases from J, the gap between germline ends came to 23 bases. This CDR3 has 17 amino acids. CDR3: CASRGSKGSTRDQPQHF. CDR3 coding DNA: TGCGCCAGCAGGGGATCTAAGGGCAGCACGAGGGATCAGCCCCAGCATTTT.

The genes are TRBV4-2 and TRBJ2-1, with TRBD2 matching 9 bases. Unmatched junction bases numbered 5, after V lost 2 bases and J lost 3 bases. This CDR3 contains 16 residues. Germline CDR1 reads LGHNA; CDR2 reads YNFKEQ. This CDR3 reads CASSQKTSGDYNEQFF. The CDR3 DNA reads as TGTGCCAGCAGCCAAAAGACTAGCGGAGACTACAATGAGCAGTTCTTC.

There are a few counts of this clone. CDR3 amino acids: CASSHTLYTGEDTEAFF. DNA of the CDR3: TGCGCCAGCAGCCACACCCTCTATACAGGGGAGGACACTGAAGCTTTCTTT. The chain carries TRBV4-1 and TRBJ1-1; 7 bases map to TRBD1. The CDR3 sequence is 17 residues long. The junction had 13 bases not matched to a gene; V was cut back by 3 bases and J by 3 bases. Germline CDR1 MGHRA, CDR2 YSYEKL.

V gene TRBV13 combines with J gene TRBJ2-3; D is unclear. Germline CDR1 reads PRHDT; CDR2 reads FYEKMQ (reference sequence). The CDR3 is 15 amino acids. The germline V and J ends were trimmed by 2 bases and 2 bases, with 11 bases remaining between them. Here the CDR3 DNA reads TGTGCCAGCAGCTTAAACGGTTTTTACACAGATACGCAGTATTTT. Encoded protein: CASSLNGFYTDTQYF.

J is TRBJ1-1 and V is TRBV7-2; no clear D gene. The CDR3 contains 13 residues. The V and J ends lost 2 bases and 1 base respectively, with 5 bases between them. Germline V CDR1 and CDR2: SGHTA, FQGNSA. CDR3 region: CASSLRQNTEAFF. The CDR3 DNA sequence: TGTGCCAGCAGCTTAAGGCAGAACACTGAAGCTTTCTTT.

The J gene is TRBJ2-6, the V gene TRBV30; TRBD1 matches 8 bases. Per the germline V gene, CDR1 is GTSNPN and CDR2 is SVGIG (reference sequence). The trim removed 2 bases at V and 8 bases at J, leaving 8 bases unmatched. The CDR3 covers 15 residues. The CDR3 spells CAWSLRGRSTNVLTF. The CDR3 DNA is TGTGCCTGGAGTCTCAGGGGGCGTAGTACCAACGTCCTGACTTTC. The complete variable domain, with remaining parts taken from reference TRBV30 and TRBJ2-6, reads SQTIHQWPATLVQPVGSPLSLECTVEGTSNPNLYWYRQAAGRGLQLLFYSVGIGQISSEVPQNLSASRPQDRQFILSSKKLLLSDSGFYLCAWSLRGRSTNVLTFGAGSRLTVL.

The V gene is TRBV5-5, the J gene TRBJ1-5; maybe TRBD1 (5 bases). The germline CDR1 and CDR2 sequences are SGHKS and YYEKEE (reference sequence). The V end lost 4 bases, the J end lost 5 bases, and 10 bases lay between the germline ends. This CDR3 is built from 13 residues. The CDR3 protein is CASSQRGDQPQHF. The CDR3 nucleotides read TGTGCCAGCAGCCAGAGGGGAGATCAGCCCCAGCATTTT.

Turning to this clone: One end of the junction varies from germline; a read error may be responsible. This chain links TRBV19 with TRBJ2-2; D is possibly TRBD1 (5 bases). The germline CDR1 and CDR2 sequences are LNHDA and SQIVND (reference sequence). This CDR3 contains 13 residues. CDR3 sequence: CASSISASRELFF. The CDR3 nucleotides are TGTGCCAGTAGTATCTCCGCGAGCAGGGAACTGTTTTTT.

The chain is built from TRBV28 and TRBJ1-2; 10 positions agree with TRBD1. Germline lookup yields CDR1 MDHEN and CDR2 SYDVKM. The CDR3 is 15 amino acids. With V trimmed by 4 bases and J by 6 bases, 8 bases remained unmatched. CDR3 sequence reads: CASSYPTGGRHGYTF. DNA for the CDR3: TGTGCCAGCAGTTACCCGACAGGGGGCCGGCATGGCTACACCTTC.

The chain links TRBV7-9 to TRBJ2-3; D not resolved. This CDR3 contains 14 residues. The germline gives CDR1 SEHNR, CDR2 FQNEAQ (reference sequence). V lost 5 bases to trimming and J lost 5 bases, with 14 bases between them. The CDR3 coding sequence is TGTGCCAGCAGCCTTAGGTCCTCAGAAGATACGCAGTATTTT. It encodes CASSLRSSEDTQYF.

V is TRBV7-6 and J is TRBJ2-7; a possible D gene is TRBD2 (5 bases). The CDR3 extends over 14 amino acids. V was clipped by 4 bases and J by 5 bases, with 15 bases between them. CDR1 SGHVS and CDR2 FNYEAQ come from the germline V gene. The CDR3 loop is CASSSRGSRDEQYF. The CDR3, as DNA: TGTGCCAGCAGCTCTCGCGGTTCGAGGGACGAGCAGTACTTC.